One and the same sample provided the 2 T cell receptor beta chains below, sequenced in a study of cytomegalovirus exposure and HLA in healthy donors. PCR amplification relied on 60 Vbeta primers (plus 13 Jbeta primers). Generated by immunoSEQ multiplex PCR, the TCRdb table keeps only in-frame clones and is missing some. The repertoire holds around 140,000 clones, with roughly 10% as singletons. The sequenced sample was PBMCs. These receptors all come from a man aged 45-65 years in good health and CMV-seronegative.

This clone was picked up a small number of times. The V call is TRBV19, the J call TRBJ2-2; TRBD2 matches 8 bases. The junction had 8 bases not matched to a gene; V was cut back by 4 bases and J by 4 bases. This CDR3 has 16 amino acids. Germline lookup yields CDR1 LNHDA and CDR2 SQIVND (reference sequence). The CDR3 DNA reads TGTGCCAGTAGTAATTACGGGAGGGTGACCACCGGGGAGCTGTTTTTT. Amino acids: CASSNYGRVTTGELFF.

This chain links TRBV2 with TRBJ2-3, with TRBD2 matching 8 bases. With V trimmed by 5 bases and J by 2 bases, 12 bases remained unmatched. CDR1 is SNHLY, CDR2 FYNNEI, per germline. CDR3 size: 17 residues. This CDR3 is CASSQWERESHTDTQYF. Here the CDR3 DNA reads TGTGCCAGCAGTCAATGGGAGCGGGAGAGCCACACAGATACGCAGTATTTT.